This passage covers 23 T cell receptor beta chains from one sample sequenced in a study of blood T cell repertoires in COVID-19 (TCRdb year 2020). The protocol used for the library was the immunoSEQ multiplex PCR assay. This is the immuneACCESS table as TCRdb keeps it, with only in-frame sequences that have V and J called. A part of the clones is gone; compared with another copy, unresolved V genes explain less than half, and the rest is unexplained. This sample is represented by about 28,000 clones; roughly 87% of them were singletons. In total, the top ten clones hold 7.9% of the sample. Input material: peripheral blood. The source is a man between 60 and 70 years old with COVID-19, enrolled during active disease.

The gene calls are TRBV7-8 and TRBJ2-7; 9 nucleotides align to TRBD1. V dropped 4 bases and J dropped 4; count of bases not matched to a gene: 5. Germline V lookup: CDR1 SGHVS, CDR2 FQNEAQ. The CDR3 sequence is 14 residues long. In nucleotides, the CDR3 is TGTGCCAGCAGCTCACAGGGGGCGGAATACGAGCAGTACTTC. Protein product: CASSSQGAEYEQYF.

This chain connects TRBV29-1 to TRBJ2-3; weak D call: TRBD2 (6 bases). The CDR3 contains 12 residues. Germline loops: CDR1 SQVTM, CDR2 ANQGSEA. Trimming removed 6 bases at V and 0 bases at J, with 7 bases between. The chain's CDR3 is CSVRGSTDTQYF. Written as DNA, the CDR3 is TGCAGCGTACGGGGGAGCACAGATACGCAGTATTTT.

The rearrangement links TRBV6-2 or TRBV6-3 to TRBJ1-3; TRBD1 might be the D (5 bases). This CDR3 spans 16 amino acids. Trimming cost V 2 bases and J 0 bases, with 11 bases left between them. The germline CDR1 and CDR2 sequences are MNHEY and SVGEGT. The CDR3 coding sequence is TGTGCCAGCAGTTACCCAGGACAAAGCTCTGGAAACACCATATATTTT. It translates to CASSYPGQSSGNTIYF.

The chain couples TRBV11-2 to TRBJ2-7; 8 bases match TRBD2. The CDR3 sequence is 15 residues long. Germline CDR1 and CDR2: SGHAT and FQNNGV. Trimming removed 1 base from V and 4 bases from J; junction bases left unmatched: 6. The CDR3 here is CASSLGVGREYEQYF. The CDR3 bases are TGTGCCAGCAGCTTAGGTGTCGGGAGGGAATACGAGCAGTACTTC.

V gene TRBV19 combines with J gene TRBJ1-2; D unresolved. The CDR3 is 15 residues long. V lost 5 bases and J 3 bases, leaving 16 bases between the germline ends. Germline-derived CDR1 and CDR2 are LNHDA and SQIVND (reference sequence). CDR3 residues: CASSPQVGTDYGYTF. The CDR3 DNA follows: TGTGCCAGTAGTCCCCAGGTAGGAACGGACTATGGCTACACCTTC.

This sequence joins TRBV7-7 and TRBJ1-1, with no clear D. This CDR3 spans 13 amino acids. V was clipped by 2 bases and J by 2 bases, with 6 bases between them. Per germline, CDR1 SSHAT and CDR2 FNYEAQ (reference sequence). The CDR3 sequence is CASSLSKNTEAFF. CDR3 nucleotide sequence: TGTGCCAGCAGCTTATCTAAAAACACTGAAGCTTTCTTT.

J is TRBJ2-1 and V is TRBV5-1; no definite D call. The CDR3 spans 16 residues. Germline assignment: CDR1 SGHRS and CDR2 YFSETQ. V was clipped by 0 bases and J by 0 bases, with 10 bases between them. CDR3 in DNA: TGCGCCAGCAGCTTGGCCGGTGGTGGCTCCTACAATGAGCAGTTCTTC. Translated: CASSLAGGGSYNEQFF.

The V and J genes are TRBV12-3 or TRBV12-4 and TRBJ1-5; no clear D gene. The germline V and J ends were trimmed by 0 bases and 5 bases, with 5 bases remaining between them. The length of the CDR3 is 13 residues. In DNA form, the CDR3 reads TGTGCCAGCAGTTTAGCGAGGGATCAGCCCCAGCATTTT. It encodes CASSLARDQPQHF.

The chain uses TRBV30 and TRBJ2-2, with 7 bases matching TRBD2. This CDR3 region has 15 residues. With 5 bases clipped from V and 4 bases from J, the junction kept 10 bases outside the gene matches. Germline values: CDR1 GTSNPN, CDR2 SVGIG (reference sequence). For the CDR3, the DNA is TGTGCCTGGGACCGGAGCGGGACTCCCACCGGGGAGCTGTTTTTT. This encodes CAWDRSGTPTGELFF.

V is TRBV11-1 and J is TRBJ2-7, with D maybe TRBD2 (6 bases). This CDR3 contains 15 residues. Trimming cost V 4 bases and J 6 bases, with 19 bases left between them. Germline V lookup: CDR1 SGHAT, CDR2 FQDESV (reference sequence). The CDR3 region is CASSSGGRGRVEQYF. CDR3 sequence (DNA): TGTGCCAGCAGCTCCGGAGGGCGGGGCAGGGTCGAGCAGTACTTC.

This clone appeared a few times. The chain has TRBV5-1 and TRBJ2-1, with D unresolved. CDR1 and CDR2 (germline): SGHRS, YFSETQ. The CDR3 sequence is 12 residues long. V lost 2 bases and J lost 12, with 12 bases in between. The DNA for the CDR3 is TGCGCCAGCAGCTTTAGTCCTCAATGGCAGTTCTTC. Translated, it gives CASSFSPQWQFF.

This clone has more than one count but fewer than ten. The J gene is TRBJ1-2, the V gene TRBV30; D is perhaps TRBD1 (5 bases). V lost 0 bases and J 1 base, leaving 12 bases between the germline ends. The germline V gene has CDR1 GTSNPN and CDR2 SVGIG (reference sequence). The CDR3 spans 15 residues. The CDR3 reads CAWSVAGNINYGYTF. The CDR3 nucleotides read TGTGCCTGGAGTGTGGCAGGGAATATTAACTATGGCTACACCTTC.

The J gene is TRBJ1-1, the V gene TRBV5-1; the D gene is possibly TRBD1 (5 bases). Germline CDR1 reads SGHRS; CDR2 reads YFSETQ. CDR3 length equals 16 residues. The V end was cut by 0 bases, the J end by 1 base, with 13 bases between. The CDR3 is CASSLEGPTENTEAFF. Written as DNA, the CDR3 is TGCGCCAGCAGCTTGGAGGGGCCGACGGAGAACACTGAAGCTTTCTTT.

This clone has just one count. The chain combines TRBV24-1 with TRBJ2-1; D might be TRBD2 (6 bases). Trimming took 4 bases from V and 7 from J, leaving 16 bases between them. From germline, CDR1 is KGHDR and CDR2 SFDVKD. This CDR3 comprises 15 residues. CDR3 region: CATSDQDPGGNEQFF. The CDR3 DNA reads as TGTGCCACCAGTGACCAGGACCCCGGAGGGAATGAGCAGTTCTTC.

The V gene is TRBV4-2, the J gene TRBJ2-7, with TRBD2 identical over 12 bases. Germline CDR1 reads LGHNA; CDR2 reads YNFKEQ. V was pared by 0 bases and J by 2 bases, with 5 bases of the junction left unmatched. The CDR3 runs to 17 residues. The CDR3 DNA follows: TGTGCCAGCAGCCAAGACCAACTAGCGGGAGGTCCCTACGAGCAGTACTTC. This codes for CASSQDQLAGGPYEQYF.

The gene calls are TRBV28 and TRBJ2-7; D may be TRBD2 (6 bases). V was clipped by 2 bases and J by 9 bases, with 17 bases between them. Germline V gives CDR1 MDHEN, CDR2 SYDVKM. The CDR3 totals 14 residues. CDR3: CASSLAFGVSGQYF. CDR3 DNA: TGTGCCAGCAGTTTAGCCTTCGGCGTTAGCGGGCAGTACTTC.

The chain links TRBV5-4 to TRBJ1-4; D is possibly TRBD1 (6 bases). This CDR3 is 15 amino acids long. V was shortened by 4 bases and J by 5 bases, with 15 bases between the two germline ends. The germline V gene encodes CDR1 SGHNT and CDR2 YYREEE (reference sequence). The chain's CDR3 is CASSISTGINEKLFF. CDR3 sequence (DNA): TGTGCCAGCAGCATTTCGACAGGCATAAATGAAAAACTGTTTTTT. Variable domain in full (rest from reference TRBV5-4 and TRBJ1-4): ETGVTQSPTHLIKTRGQQVTLRCSSQSGHNTVSWYQQALGQGPQFIFQYYREEENGRGNFPPRFSGLQFPNYSSELNVNALELDDSALYLCASSISTGINEKLFFGSGTQLSVL.

This clone has only one observation. The chain combines TRBV6-5 with TRBJ1-5; D possibly corresponds to TRBD1 (5 bases). V was clipped by 7 bases and J by 6 bases, with 16 bases between them. The length of the CDR3 is 14 residues. Looked up from germline, CDR1 is MNHEY and CDR2 is SVGAGI. This chain's CDR3 is CASIIGRGGQPQHF. The CDR3 DNA is TGTGCCAGCATTATTGGGAGGGGCGGTCAGCCCCAGCATTTT.

The chain recombines TRBV12-5 with TRBJ2-5; TRBD2 matches 14 bases. The ends lost 4 bases at V and 2 bases at J; junction bases unmatched: 0. Germline V lookup: CDR1 LGHNT, CDR2 FRNRAP. The CDR3 covers 15 residues. This CDR3 reads CASGWTSGRQETQYF. The CDR3 coding sequence is TGTGCTAGTGGTTGGACTAGCGGGAGGCAAGAGACCCAGTACTTC.

V and J are TRBV28 and TRBJ2-7, with 16 bases fitting TRBD2. Germline-derived CDR1 and CDR2 are MDHEN and SYDVKM. With V trimmed by 6 bases and J by 6 bases, 14 bases remained unmatched. The CDR3 runs 18 residues. CDR3 region: CASRTPGTSGRAGLEQYF. DNA of the CDR3: TGTGCCAGCAGAACACCCGGGACTAGCGGGAGGGCGGGCCTCGAGCAGTACTTC.

The rearrangement joins TRBV6-5 to TRBJ2-6; no definite D call. Trimming took 4 bases from V and 2 from J, leaving 12 bases between them. The CDR3 consists of 16 residues. Germline CDR1 MNHEY, CDR2 SVGAGI. The CDR3 sequence: CASSSTVETGANVLTF. CDR3 nucleotides: TGTGCCAGCAGTTCCACCGTGGAGACTGGGGCCAACGTCCTGACTTTC.

V usage is TRBV9 and J usage is TRBJ1-2; 7 nucleotides agree with TRBD1. The V segment lost 4 bases and the J segment 6 bases; nucleotides outside the gene matches: 12. Per the germline V gene, CDR1 is SGDLS and CDR2 is YYNGEE. This CDR3 is 15 amino acids long. CDR3 bases: TGTGCCAGCAGCCCATCGATCGGGACAGTTGATGGCTACACCTTC. It yields the protein CASSPSIGTVDGYTF.

The chain is built from TRBV4-3 and TRBJ1-1; no firm D call. The germline V gene has CDR1 LGHNA and CDR2 YSLEER. The V end was cut by 0 bases, the J end by 1 base, with 6 bases between. The CDR3 length is 14 residues. For the CDR3, the DNA is TGCGCCAGCAGCCAAGAGTCGCGGAACACTGAAGCTTTCTTT. Translating gives CASSQESRNTEAFF.